This entry features one TCR beta chain sequence. Its target is unknown. The sample comes from a study of T cell repertoires in cytomegalovirus infection. Study summary: Evidence of both CMV infection and a matching HLA type came from public TCR beta signatures. Whole-study findings and limits: CMV carriers with the relevant HLA were identified by cumulative public TCR beta family frequency. Dominating the ex vivo response were TCR beta clonotypes that were CMV-specific and HLA-C-restricted.

TCRdb reprocessed the reads via MiXCR and lists one record per CDR3 protein. The data contain about 300,000 distinct CDR3 sequences, about a tenth of them seen just once; the ten biggest clones take up less than 3%. In germline, CDR1 is SGHTA, CDR2 FQGNSA. V was pared by 5 bases and J by 1 base, with 15 bases between. The CDR3 has 16 amino acids. The rearrangement links TRBV7-2 to TRBJ1-5; D remains unclear. The clonotype was recovered from a human donor in good health (CMV status not recorded). Some clones in this sample may be carry-over from other donors' samples. What was sequenced was PBMCs. DNA of the CDR3: TGTGCCAGCAGCGAAGGGATTAGGCCGAGCAATCAGCCCCAGCATTTT. It is translated as CASSEGIRPSNQPQHF.